A selection of T cell receptor beta chains follows, all from one sample in a study of Tregs in tolerant kidney transplant recipients. Repertoires were generated with immunoSEQ multiplex PCR, while TCRdb's copy carries only in-frame clones and drops some. The top ten hold 0.46% of the sample, which has roughly 99,000 clones, 93% seen once. The sequencing here drew on CD4+ T cells from blood, taken before the transplant. The receptors stem from a human donor who received a combined kidney and bone marrow transplant. CDR3s include the opening cysteine and the closing phenylalanine or tryptophan. D genes are given only for firm matches. Expanded clones are given a class, and other clones once, few, many or no size at all.

D gene	V gene	clone size	J gene	CDR3 protein	CDR3 DNA
TRBD2	TRBV5-5	-	TRBJ2-5	CASTPRGTSGTKKETQYF	TGTGCCAGCACCCCAAGGGGGACTAGCGGAACAAAAAAAGAGACCCAGTACTTC
-	TRBV4-3	-	TRBJ1-6	CASSQVGGVSPLHF	TGCGCCAGCAGCCAAGTCGGCGGGGTTTCACCCCTCCACTTT
TRBD1	TRBV5-1	-	TRBJ2-1	CASSLGQGAYNEQFF	TGCGCCAGCAGCTTGGGACAGGGGGCCTACAATGAGCAGTTCTTC
-	TRBV30	-	TRBJ1-5	CAWSVRVGGDQPQHF	TGTGCCTGGAGTGTACGGGTAGGGGGGGATCAGCCCCAGCATTTT
-	TRBV4-2	once	TRBJ1-4	CASSQDSGAGALGEKLFF	TGTGCCAGCAGCCAAGATTCTGGGGCAGGGGCGCTAGGGGAAAAACTGTTTTTT
TRBD1	TRBV6-1	-	TRBJ1-5	CASSAKGTGGNQPQHF	TGTGCCAGCAGTGCCAAAGGGACAGGGGGAAATCAGCCCCAGCATTTT
-	TRBV19	-	TRBJ2-4	CASSIETLAKNIQYF	TGTGCCAGTAGTATAGAAACTCTAGCCAAAAACATTCAGTACTTC
-	TRBV6-5	-	TRBJ1-2	CASSPRQNYGYTF	TGTGCCAGCAGCCCCCGACAAAACTATGGCTACACCTTC
-	TRBV7-3	-	TRBJ2-5	CASSLRAGETQYF	TGTGCCAGCAGCTTAAGAGCGGGAGAGACCCAGTACTTC
-	TRBV18	-	TRBJ1-1	CASSVDGGGTEAFF	TGTGCCAGCTCGGTTGACGGGGGGGGGACTGAAGCTTTCTTT
TRBD1	TRBV30	-	TRBJ1-1	CAWDSGQSEAFF	TGTGCCTGGGACTCGGGACAGAGTGAAGCTTTCTTT
TRBD2	TRBV5-4	-	TRBJ2-7	CASSLIVAGGGYEQYF	TGTGCCAGCAGCTTGATAGTAGCGGGAGGTGGGTACGAGCAGTACTTC
-	TRBV4-1	-	TRBJ2-7	CASSLRLQGGGGVEQYF	TGCGCCAGCAGCCTGCGACTACAGGGAGGGGGGGGTGTCGAGCAGTACTTC
TRBD1	TRBV7-9	-	TRBJ1-2	CASRDRDYGYTF	TGTGCCAGCCGGGACAGGGACTATGGCTACACCTTC
-	TRBV5-1	-	TRBJ2-1	CASSLTGNSGNEQFF	TGCGCCAGCAGCTTGACGGGTAATTCGGGCAATGAGCAGTTCTTC
TRBD1	TRBV5-6	-	TRBJ1-2	CASSARQGAAVYGYTF	TGTGCCAGCAGCGCTCGACAGGGGGCTGCTGTCTATGGCTACACCTTC
TRBD1	TRBV6-1	-	TRBJ1-5	CASRGTGDQPQHF	TGTGCCAGCAGAGGGACAGGGGACCAGCCCCAGCATTTT
-	TRBV21-1	-	TRBJ1-1	CASSKWRTGNTEAFF	TGTGCCAGCAGCAAATGGCGTACAGGCAACACTGAAGCTTTCTTT
-	TRBV27	few	TRBJ1-4	CASRSRVFGEKLFF	TGTGCCAGCAGGTCCAGGGTGTTCGGTGAAAAACTGTTTTTT
TRBD1	TRBV5-1	-	TRBJ1-2	CASSYDRASLGGYTF	TGCGCCAGCAGCTACGACAGGGCAAGTCTCGGCGGCTACACCTTC
-	TRBV5-1	-	TRBJ2-3	CASSLMKTTRTDTQYF	TGCGCCAGCAGCTTGATGAAGACTACCCGCACAGATACGCAGTATTTT
TRBD1	TRBV5-1	-	TRBJ1-6	CASSLRTGGNSPLHF	TGCGCCAGCAGCTTGCGGACAGGGGGAAATTCCCCCCTCCACTTT
TRBD1	TRBV6-6	few	TRBJ1-1	CASSRQGAATEAFF	TGTGCCAGCAGTCGACAGGGGGCGGCCACTGAAGCTTTCTTT
-	TRBV7-8	-	TRBJ2-7	CASNEPRDRGSYEQYF	TGTGCCAGCAACGAACCCCGAGACAGAGGCTCCTACGAGCAGTACTTC
TRBD2	TRBV11-2	-	TRBJ2-7	CASSFSGRAGDEQYF	TGTGCCAGCAGTTTTAGCGGGAGGGCCGGGGATGAGCAGTACTTC
-	TRBV19	-	TRBJ1-1	CASSLGVGSDPEAFF	TGTGCCAGTAGTCTCGGGGTGGGTTCCGACCCTGAAGCTTTCTTT
-	TRBV5-6	-	TRBJ1-2	CASSLEARGYTF	TGTGCCAGCAGCTTGGAGGCGCGGGGCTACACCTTC
-	TRBV11-2	-	TRBJ1-1	CASSLDRLNTEAFF	TGTGCCAGCAGCTTGGACAGACTGAACACTGAAGCTTTCTTT
-	TRBV7-9	-	TRBJ1-6	CASSWTLNSPLHF	TGTGCCAGCAGCTGGACACTTAATTCACCCCTCCACTTT
-	TRBV7-3	-	TRBJ2-3	CASSFGGGQLDTQYF	TGTGCCAGCAGCTTTGGGGGGGGGCAACTCGATACGCAGTATTTT
-	TRBV6-1	-	TRBJ2-7	CASIATATYEQYF	TGTGCCAGCATCGCGACAGCTACCTACGAGCAGTACTTC
-	TRBV10-3	-	TRBJ2-5	CAISETIRETQYF	TGTGCCATCAGTGAAACTATTCGAGAGACCCAGTACTTC
TRBD1	TRBV9	-	TRBJ2-2	CASSVDGRGPDTGELFF	TGTGCCAGCAGCGTAGACGGAAGGGGGCCCGACACCGGGGAGCTGTTTTTT
TRBD2	TRBV7-3	-	TRBJ2-1	CASSLESGSYNEQFF	TGTGCCAGCAGCTTAGAGAGCGGGAGTTACAATGAGCAGTTCTTC
TRBD1	TRBV10-2	-	TRBJ2-7	CASSEPGQSYEQYF	TGCGCCAGCAGTGAGCCGGGACAGTCCTACGAGCAGTACTTC
TRBD1	TRBV28	few	TRBJ1-4	CASSSNRGDLNEKLFF	TGTGCCAGCAGTTCAAACAGGGGGGACCTTAATGAAAAACTGTTTTTT
-	TRBV2	once	TRBJ1-6	CASSEYSPNSPLHF	TGTGCCAGCAGTGAATACAGTCCTAATTCACCCCTCCACTTT
-	TRBV27	-	TRBJ2-3	CASSSTWDTQYF	TGTGCCAGCAGTTCGACATGGGATACGCAGTATTTT
TRBD1	TRBV7-2	-	TRBJ1-2	CASSFQIRGDYGYTF	TGTGCCAGCAGCTTTCAGATCAGGGGGGACTATGGCTACACCTTC
-	TRBV7-8	-	TRBJ2-2	CASSFSGNTGELFF	TGTGCCAGCAGCTTTTCAGGGAACACCGGGGAGCTGTTTTTT
TRBD1	TRBV5-6	-	TRBJ1-2	CASSPGPGQAFAYTF	TGTGCCAGCAGCCCCGGGCCGGGACAGGCCTTTGCCTACACCTTC
TRBD1	TRBV19	-	TRBJ1-2	CASESGTGRYYGYTF	TGTGCCAGTGAGTCCGGGACAGGACGATACTATGGCTACACCTTC
-	TRBV25-1	-	TRBJ1-2	CASSAGQIYGYTF	TGTGCCAGCAGTGCCGGACAGATCTATGGCTACACCTTC
-	TRBV18	-	TRBJ2-3	CASLSREGKWDTQYF	TGTGCCAGCTTATCACGGGAAGGGAAGTGGGATACGCAGTATTTT
TRBD1	TRBV7-2	-	TRBJ2-7	CASSLAGTAGGEQYF	TGTGCCAGCAGCTTAGCAGGGACAGCTGGGGGCGAGCAGTACTTC
TRBD1	TRBV7-9	-	TRBJ1-2	CASSSTGRGYTF	TGTGCCAGCAGCTCGACAGGGAGGGGCTACACCTTC
-	TRBV4-1	-	TRBJ2-1	CASSQPWLRQHLYNEQFF	TGCGCCAGCAGCCAACCCTGGTTGAGACAGCACCTTTACAATGAGCAGTTCTTC
-	TRBV6-6	-	TRBJ2-1	CASSYATYYNEQFF	TGTGCCAGCAGTTATGCGACTTATTACAATGAGCAGTTCTTC
TRBD1	TRBV5-1	once	TRBJ2-2	CASSYRQGAFGELFF	TGCGCCAGCAGCTACCGACAGGGTGCGTTCGGGGAGCTGTTTTTT